Following are 14 T cell receptor beta chains from one sample sequenced in a study of cytomegalovirus exposure and HLA in healthy donors. The PCR had 60 Vbeta and 13 Jbeta primers. Some clones are missing from TCRdb's copy, which holds only in-frame ones; the method was immunoSEQ multiplex PCR. Counted here are some 200,000 clones, more than 65% occurring once; the ten biggest clones make up less than 2%. Sequencing used PBMCs. These receptors were taken from a man aged 45 to 65 in good health and CMV-seronegative.

The rearrangement links TRBV15 to TRBJ2-7; 12 bases fit TRBD2. V trimming: 5 bases; J trimming: 7 bases; junction bases outside the gene matches: 12. The CDR3 sequence is 16 residues long. Germline V gene sequence: CDR1 LNHNV, CDR2 YYDKDF (reference sequence). The CDR3 reads CATSYGLAGPQGEQYF. CDR3 nucleotide sequence: TGTGCCACCAGCTACGGACTAGCGGGACCTCAGGGAGAGCAGTACTTC.

This chain links TRBV28 with TRBJ2-1; possible D gene TRBD2, 5 bases. The CDR3 loop spans 14 amino acids. Looked up from germline, CDR1 is MDHEN and CDR2 is SYDVKM. The V and J ends lost 3 bases and 6 bases respectively, with 12 bases between them. CDR3 bases: TGTGCCAGCAGTTTGCCTAGCAATCGCAATGAGCAGTTCTTC. It translates to CASSLPSNRNEQFF.

The rearrangement uses TRBV28 and TRBJ2-1; 8 nucleotides line up with TRBD2. This CDR3 contains 14 residues. Trimming cost V 7 bases and J 7 bases; bases outside gene matches: 9. Looked up from germline, CDR1 is MDHEN and CDR2 is SYDVKM. CDR3 amino acids: CASIPGGPANEQFF. The CDR3, as DNA: TGTGCCAGCATACCGGGAGGGCCTGCGAATGAGCAGTTCTTC.

This rearrangement joins TRBV5-1 to TRBJ2-5; D gene uncertain. Germline-derived CDR1 and CDR2 are SGHRS and YFSETQ. This CDR3 comprises 13 residues. V gave up 4 bases and J gave up 3 bases, with 10 bases separating them. For the CDR3, the DNA is TGCGCCAGCAGCGAATTAGTGGAAGAGACCCAGTACTTC. Protein: CASSELVEETQYF.

This chain connects TRBV9 to TRBJ2-1, with TRBD1 matching over 10 bases. Germline assignment: CDR1 SGDLS and CDR2 YYNGEE. The CDR3 consists of 15 residues. The J segment lost 8 bases and the V segment lost 4 bases, leaving 9 bases of the junction unmatched. The CDR3, as DNA: TGTGCCAGCAGCCCCTCGACAGGGGGCATGGATGAGCAGTTCTTC. Translated, it gives CASSPSTGGMDEQFF.

V and J are TRBV7-3 and TRBJ2-1; the match to TRBD2 covers 11 bases. The trim removed 4 bases at V and 4 bases at J, leaving 6 bases unmatched. CDR3 length: 16 amino acids. Germline values: CDR1 SGHTA, CDR2 FQGTGA. The chain's CDR3 is CASSYRLAGSYNEQFF. The CDR3 DNA sequence: TGTGCCAGCAGCTATCGACTAGCGGGAAGTTACAATGAGCAGTTCTTC. The full variable domain, rest sourced from reference TRBV7-3 and TRBJ2-1, is GAGVSQTPSNKVTEKGKYVELRCDPISGHTALYWYRQSLGQGPEFLIYFQGTGAADDSGLPNDRFFAVRPEGSVSTLKIQRTERGDSAVYLCASSYRLAGSYNEQFFGPGTRLTVL.

This CDR3 is CASSSGGSDEQYF. The DNA of the CDR3 is TGCGCCAGCAGCTCTGGTGGTAGCGACGAGCAGTACTTC. The chain uses TRBV5-1 and TRBJ2-7, with D tentatively TRBD2 (5 bases). The V and J ends lost 3 bases and 5 bases respectively, with 12 bases between them. CDR3 length: 13 amino acids. Germline V gives CDR1 SGHRS, CDR2 YFSETQ.

CDR3 sequence reads: CASRKTRDRARQDCKQETQYF. CDR3 DNA: TGTGCCAGCAGAAAAACTCGAGACAGGGCGCGACAAGACTGCAAACAAGAGACCCAGTACTTC. This rearrangement joins TRBV7-3 to TRBJ2-5; 7 positions match TRBD1. Germline-derived CDR1 and CDR2 are SGHTA and FQGTGA. The CDR3 extends over 21 amino acids. Trimming at V came to 6 bases and at J to 2 bases, leaving 27 bases not matched to a gene. The complete variable domain, with remaining parts taken from reference TRBV7-3 and TRBJ2-5, reads GAGVSQTPSNKVTEKGKYVELRCDPISGHTALYWYRQSLGQGPEFLIYFQGTGAADDSGLPNDRFFAVRPEGSVSTLKIQRTERGDSAVYLCASRKTRDRARQDCKQETQYFGPGTRLLVL.

This chain joins TRBV9 and TRBJ2-7; D possibly corresponds to TRBD2 (7 bases). Deletions cut 0 bases from V and 5 bases from J, with 15 bases between. This CDR3 spans 15 amino acids. Germline V lookup: CDR1 SGDLS, CDR2 YYNGEE. The CDR3 loop is CASSVEGGRSNEQYF. The CDR3 DNA is TGTGCCAGCAGCGTAGAGGGGGGGCGTTCGAACGAGCAGTACTTC.

The V call is TRBV7-8, the J call TRBJ1-6; D not resolved. Germline assignment: CDR1 SGHVS and CDR2 FQNEAQ. The V end was cut by 4 bases, the J end by 5 bases, with 9 bases between. The CDR3 consists of 14 residues. CDR3 amino acids: CASSSGFHNSPLHF. The DNA of the CDR3 is TGTGCCAGCAGCTCCGGGTTCCATAATTCACCCCTCCACTTT. The variable domain in full, completed from reference TRBV7-8 and TRBJ1-6, reads GAGVSQSPRYKVAKRGQDVALRCDPISGHVSLFWYQQALGQGPEFLTYFQNEAQLDKSGLPSDRFFAERPEGSVSTLKIQRTQQEDSAVYLCASSSGFHNSPLHFGNGTRLTVT.

The chain is built from TRBV5-5 and TRBJ2-7; 7 bases map to TRBD1. The V and J ends lost 4 bases and 0 bases, in that order; junction bases with no gene match: 7. This CDR3 is 15 amino acids long. Germline CDR1 reads SGHKS; CDR2 reads YYEKEE (reference sequence). The CDR3 nucleotides are TGTGCCAGCAGCAGGACAGGACCGAGCTCCTACGAGCAGTACTTC. Translated: CASSRTGPSSYEQYF.

V is TRBV20-1 and J is TRBJ2-1; D gene unclear. Between the trimmed V and J ends, which lost 3 bases and 8 bases, there was a span of 5 bases. CDR1 is DFQATT, CDR2 SNEGSKA, per germline (reference sequence). This CDR3 region has 10 residues. The CDR3 loop is CSARADEQFF. DNA of the CDR3: TGCAGTGCTAGGGCGGATGAGCAGTTCTTC.

The chain joins TRBV27 to TRBJ2-7; a possible D gene is TRBD1 (5 bases). Germline-derived CDR1 and CDR2 are MNHEY and SMNVEV (reference sequence). The CDR3 totals 14 residues. V shed 3 bases and J shed 6 bases, with 15 bases lying between them. CDR3 sequence reads: CASSFSPRGGEQYF. CDR3 bases: TGTGCCAGCAGTTTTTCTCCTAGGGGTGGCGAGCAGTACTTC.

This rearrangement joins TRBV21-1 to TRBJ1-5. TRBV21-1 is a known pseudogene. This CDR3 contains 12 residues. Written as DNA, the CDR3 is TGTGCCAGCAGCTCCGGGAATCAGCCCCAGCATTTT. This sequence encodes CASSSGNQPQHF.